This TCR beta chain originates from a study of T cells of healthy individuals. The CDR3 covers 12 residues. Trimming shortened V by 5 bases and J by 6 bases, and 9 bases separated the two germline ends. TCRdb reanalysed the 5' RACE reads using MiXCR and keeps one entry per CDR3 protein. The data show 55,000 to 65,000 distinct CDR3 sequences, around 15% seen once. The chain has TRBV12-3 or TRBV12-4 and TRBJ2-3; D is uncertain. This TCR was recovered from a human donor in good health. The CDR3 DNA reads as TGTGCCAGCAGTAGACTTAGGGATACGCAGTATTTT. This codes for CASSRLRDTQYF.